This T cell receptor (beta chain) appears in the sequencing data of a study of blood T cells in healthy people across ages. Findings and caveats of the study: Researchers said unsorted PBMCs prevented a conclusive naive versus antigen-experienced comparison.

The germline gives CDR1 SGHKS, CDR2 YYEKEE (reference sequence). The CDR3 sequence is 16 residues long. Using a J-beta primer mix together with a sample-barcoded 5' primer, a second PCR was run for 7 to 11 cycles. MiXCR, run by TCRdb on the 5' RACE reads, gives a single entry per CDR3 protein. The sample lists 1 million or so distinct CDR3 sequences; 35% to 50% were seen once. In its sample, this clonotype was seen a few times. Its antigen remains unidentified. The sample comprised blood. This sequence joins TRBV5-5 and TRBJ2-4; 8 positions agree with TRBD2. The J call is uncertain, as TRBJ2-7 better fits the DNA end. The origin of this receptor is a woman aged 55-70 years in good health. Here the CDR3 DNA reads TGTGCCAGCAGCCCCTGGGGCGGGACTAGTCCCTACGAGCAGTACTTC. Translated, it gives CASSPWGGTSPYEQYF.